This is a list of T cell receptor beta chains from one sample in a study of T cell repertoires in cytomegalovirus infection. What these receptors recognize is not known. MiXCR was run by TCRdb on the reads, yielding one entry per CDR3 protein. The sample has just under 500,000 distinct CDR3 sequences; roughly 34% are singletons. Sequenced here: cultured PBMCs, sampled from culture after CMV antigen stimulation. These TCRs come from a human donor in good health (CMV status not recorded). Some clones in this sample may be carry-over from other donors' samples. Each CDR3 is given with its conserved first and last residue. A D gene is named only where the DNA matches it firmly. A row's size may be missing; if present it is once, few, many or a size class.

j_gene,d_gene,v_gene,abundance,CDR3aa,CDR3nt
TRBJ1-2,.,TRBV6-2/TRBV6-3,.,CASSNRPLNYGYTF,TGTGCCAGCAGCAACCGGCCTCTGAACTATGGCTACACCTTC
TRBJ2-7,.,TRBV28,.,CASSPGGPRGTLDF,TGTGCCAGCAGTCCAGGCGGACCGAGAGGGACTCTTGACTTC
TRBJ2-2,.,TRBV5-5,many,CASSPLPTRVGTGELFF,TGTGCCAGCAGCCCACTCCCTACACGGGTAGGGACCGGGGAGCTGTTTTTT
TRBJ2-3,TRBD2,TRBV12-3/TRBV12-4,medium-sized,CASSFTAGNTDTQYF,TGTGCCAGCAGTTTCACAGCGGGGAACACAGATACGCAGTATTTT
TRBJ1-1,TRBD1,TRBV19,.,CASSIQGATEAFF,TGTGCCAGTAGTATACAGGGGGCCACTGAAGCTTTCTTT
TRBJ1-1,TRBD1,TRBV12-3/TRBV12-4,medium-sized,CASSSVDRGTEAFF,TGTGCCAGCAGTTCCGTGGACAGGGGGACTGAAGCTTTCTTT
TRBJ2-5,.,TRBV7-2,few,CASSLARAGEQETQYF,TGTGCCAGCAGCTTAGCTAGGGCAGGGGAACAAGAGACCCAGTACTTC
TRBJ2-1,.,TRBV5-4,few,CASSFTIDPYNEQFF,TGTGCCAGCAGCTTCACGATAGACCCGTACAATGAGCAGTTCTTC
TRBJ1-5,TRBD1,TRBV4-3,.,CASSQDGQGQPQHF,TGCGCCAGCAGCCAAGACGGACAGGGTCAGCCCCAGCATTTT
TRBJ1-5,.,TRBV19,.,CASSIEGRGNQPQHF,TGTGCCAGTAGTATAGAGGGACGAGGCAATCAGCCCCAGCATTTT
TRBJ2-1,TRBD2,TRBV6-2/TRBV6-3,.,CASSYFPAGDPHEQFF,TGTGCCAGCAGTTACTTTCCAGCGGGAGACCCCCATGAGCAGTTCTTC
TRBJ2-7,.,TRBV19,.,CASTPGEMVHEQYF,TGTGCCAGCACACCCGGGGAGATGGTCCACGAGCAGTACTTC
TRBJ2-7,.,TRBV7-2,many,CASSLGDGATSQYF,TGTGCCAGCAGCTTAGGCGACGGAGCTACGAGCCAGTACTTC
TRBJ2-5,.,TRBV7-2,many,CASSLFQETQYF,TGTGCCAGCAGCTTGTTCCAAGAGACCCAGTACTTC
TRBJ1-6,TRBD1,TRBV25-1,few,CASSETGGGSPLHF,TGTGCCAGCAGTGAGACAGGGGGGGGATCACCCCTCCACTTT
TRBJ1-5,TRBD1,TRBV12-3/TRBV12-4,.,CASSPSGTGSQPQHF,TGTGCCAGCAGCCCTAGCGGGACAGGGTCGCAGCCCCAGCATTTT
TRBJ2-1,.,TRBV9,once,CASSGSGTPLNEQFF,TGTGCCAGCAGCGGCTCCGGGACTCCTCTCAATGAGCAGTTCTTC
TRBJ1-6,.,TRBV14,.,CASSQGTAYNSPLHF,TGTGCCAGCAGCCAAGGGACAGCTTATAATTCACCCCTCCACTTT
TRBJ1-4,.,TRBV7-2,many,CASSLAPATNEKLFF,TGTGCCAGCAGCTTGGCACCTGCAACTAATGAAAAACTGTTTTTT
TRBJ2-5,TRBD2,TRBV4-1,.,CASIQGFPNSGGYQETQYF,TGCGCCAGCATCCAAGGCTTCCCCAATAGCGGGGGGTACCAAGAGACCCAGTACTTC
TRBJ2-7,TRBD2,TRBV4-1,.,CASSQDPGLVAYEQYF,TGCGCCAGCAGCCAAGATCCGGGACTAGTGGCGTACGAGCAGTACTTC
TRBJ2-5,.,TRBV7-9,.,CASTQTVQETQYF,TGTGCCAGCACCCAGACTGTACAAGAGACCCAGTACTTC
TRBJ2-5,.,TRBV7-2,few,CASSSPPETQYF,TGTGCCAGCAGCTCGCCTCCGGAGACCCAGTACTTC
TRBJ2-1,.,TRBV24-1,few,CATVGAVSNEQFF,TGTGCCACCGTCGGGGCCGTGAGCAATGAGCAGTTCTTC
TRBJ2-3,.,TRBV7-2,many,CASTHRGTDTQYF,TGTGCCAGCACCCACAGGGGCACAGATACGCAGTATTTT
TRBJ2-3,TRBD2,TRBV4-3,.,CASSQGAAAGVTDTQYF,TGCGCCAGCAGCCAAGGGGCCGCAGCGGGGGTCACAGATACGCAGTATTTT
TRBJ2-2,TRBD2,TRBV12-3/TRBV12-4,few,CAGLTSGSLTGELFF,TGTGCCGGACTGACTAGCGGGAGTCTTACCGGGGAGCTGTTTTTT
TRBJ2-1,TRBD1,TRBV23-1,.,CASSQKKDRVSYNEQFF,TGCGCCAGCAGTCAAAAAAAGGACAGGGTATCCTACAATGAGCAGTTCTTC
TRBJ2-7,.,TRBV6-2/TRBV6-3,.,CASSYAGARQYF,TGTGCCAGCAGTTACGCGGGGGCTCGGCAGTACTTC
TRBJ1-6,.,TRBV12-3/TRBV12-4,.,CASSETGRANSPLHF,TGTGCCAGCAGTGAAACGGGACGGGCTAATTCACCCCTCCACTTT
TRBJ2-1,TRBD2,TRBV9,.,CASRSTPSGSEDNEQFF,TGTGCCAGCAGATCTACACCTAGCGGCAGTGAGGACAATGAGCAGTTCTTC
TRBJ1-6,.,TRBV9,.,CASSVAGNNSPLHF,TGTGCCAGCAGCGTAGCAGGGAATAATTCACCCCTCCACTTT
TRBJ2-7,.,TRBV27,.,CASSLSPFASHEQYF,TGTGCCAGCAGTTTGAGTCCTTTCGCTAGCCACGAGCAGTACTTC
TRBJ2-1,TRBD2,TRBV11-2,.,CASSDRTSGRAIEQFF,TGTGCCAGCAGCGACCGGACTAGCGGGAGGGCCATTGAGCAGTTCTTC
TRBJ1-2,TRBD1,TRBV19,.,CASSLDRGTYGYTF,TGTGCCAGTAGTCTCGACAGGGGGACCTATGGCTACACCTTC